This entry lists 30 T cell receptor beta chains sequenced from one sample in a study of blood T cells in healthy people across ages. Through a sample-barcoded 5' primer and a J-beta primer mix, a second PCR was run for about 7 to 12 cycles. MiXCR, run by TCRdb on the 5' RACE reads, gives a single entry per CDR3 protein. The sample records roughly 1,500,000 distinct CDR3 sequences, about 32% being singletons. The sequencing input was blood. Every receptor here comes from a woman aged 25 to 39 in good health.

Concerning this clonotype: One junction end does not reproduce the germline sequence, and a read error may be involved. CDR3 region: CASRQEAGLKSEKLFF. CDR3 in DNA: TGTGCCAGCAGGCAAGAGGCTGGACTAAAGAGTGAAAAACTGTTTTTT. V gene TRBV4-2 combines with J gene TRBJ1-4; D is uncertain. This CDR3 has 16 amino acids. Germline V gene lookup returns CDR1 LGHNA and CDR2 YNFKEQ.

J is TRBJ2-7 and V is TRBV5-5; weak D call: TRBD1 (6 bases). This CDR3 spans 17 amino acids. The V gene's germline CDR1 is SGHKS and CDR2 YYEKEE (reference sequence). V was trimmed by 2 bases and J by 4 bases, leaving 22 bases between them. For the CDR3, the DNA is TGTGCCAGCAGCTTCAAACTTCCGGGACAACTTTCTTACGAGCAGTACTTC. This encodes CASSFKLPGQLSYEQYF.

The chain uses TRBV24-1 and TRBJ2-5; 15 nucleotides line up with TRBD2. V trimming: 8 bases; J trimming: 4 bases; junction bases outside the gene matches: 10. The CDR3 sequence is 17 residues long. Germline values: CDR1 KGHDR, CDR2 SFDVKD. The CDR3: CATTPGLAGGSRETQYF. The CDR3 DNA follows: TGTGCCACCACGCCGGGACTAGCGGGGGGATCGAGAGAGACCCAGTACTTC.

This clonotype turned up a few times. The V gene is TRBV11-2, the J gene TRBJ1-5; D call uncertain. The CDR3 runs to 15 residues. V lost 5 bases and J lost 0, with 11 bases in between. The germline V gene has CDR1 SGHAT and CDR2 FQNNGV. The CDR3 reads CASSGNGLSNQPQHF. The CDR3 nucleotides are TGTGCCAGCAGCGGGAACGGACTTAGCAATCAGCCCCAGCATTTT.

This clonotype has a handful of counts. The J gene is TRBJ2-7, the V gene TRBV11-3; D not resolved. Per the germline V gene, CDR1 is SGHNT and CDR2 is YENEEA. Trimming pared 8 bases from V and 7 bases from J, leaving 21 bases between. This CDR3 is built from 14 residues. For the CDR3, the DNA is TGTGCCAGCGGCGTAGGGTATAAAGTGATGGAGCAGTACTTC. Translated: CASGVGYKVMEQYF. The whole variable domain, filled in from reference TRBV11-3 and TRBJ2-7, reads EAGVVQSPRYKIIEKKQPVAFWCNPISGHNTLYWYLQNLGQGPELLIRYENEEAVDDSQLPKDRFSAERLKGVDSTLKIQPAELGDSAVYLCASGVGYKVMEQYFGPGTRLTVT.

The chain combines TRBV25-1 with TRBJ2-3; TRBD2 matches at 11 bases. V shed 6 bases and J 0 bases; nucleotides not matched to a gene: 11. Germline CDR1 reads MGHDK; CDR2 reads SYGVNS. The CDR3 is made up of 18 amino acids. The CDR3 is CASRSGTSGTSSTDTQYF. DNA for the CDR3: TGTGCCAGCAGGTCCGGGACTAGCGGAACCTCTAGCACAGATACGCAGTATTTT.

This clonotype was counted many times. V usage is TRBV6-1 and J usage is TRBJ2-3; 9 bases align to TRBD1. The CDR3 runs to 15 residues. The V gene end was trimmed by 5 bases and the J gene end by 5 bases; junction bases not matched to a gene: 8. Germline CDR1 and CDR2: MNHNS and SASEGT. Here the CDR3 reads CASSNLGQGRDTQYF. CDR3 sequence (DNA): TGTGCCAGCAGTAACCTGGGACAGGGCCGAGATACGCAGTATTTT.

The chain uses TRBV3-1 and TRBJ2-5; TRBD2 agrees at 10 bases. From germline, CDR1 is LGHDT and CDR2 YNNKEL (reference sequence). This CDR3 comprises 15 residues. J was trimmed by 5 bases and V by 7 bases; bases with no gene match: 10. DNA for the CDR3: TGTGCCAGCACCCGGACTAGCGGAACCCGGGAGACCCAGTACTTC. Protein product: CASTRTSGTRETQYF.

The chain is built from TRBV2 and TRBJ1-2; no reliable D call. The V gene lost 4 bases and the J gene lost 2 bases, with 14 bases spanning the gap. Germline assignment: CDR1 SNHLY and CDR2 FYNNEI. The CDR3 loop spans 15 amino acids. The CDR3 nucleotides read TGTGCCAGCAGTGCCTTGGGGTTAAGAAACTATGGCTACACCTTC. Translation: CASSALGLRNYGYTF.

The sample holds a few counts of this clonotype. V is TRBV20-1 and J is TRBJ1-1; D may be TRBD1 (5 bases). Germline loops: CDR1 DFQATT, CDR2 SNEGSKA (reference sequence). CDR3 length: 13 residues. V lost 1 base, J lost 1 base, and 7 bases lay in between. The CDR3 is CSARVGENTEAFF. DNA for the CDR3: TGCAGTGCTAGAGTAGGGGAGAACACTGAAGCTTTCTTT.

Only a few counts were recorded for this clonotype. V is TRBV29-1 and J is TRBJ1-2, with unresolved D. This CDR3 has 14 residues. V lost 3 bases and J 6 bases, leaving 17 bases between the germline ends. Germline V CDR1 and CDR2: SQVTM, ANQGSEA. The CDR3 loop is CSVDDGGLRNGYTF. In DNA, the CDR3 is TGCAGCGTTGATGACGGCGGATTGAGGAATGGCTACACCTTC.

The genes are TRBV11-2 and TRBJ1-4; D is perhaps TRBD1 (6 bases). V gave up 3 bases and J gave up 4 bases, with 21 bases separating them. The CDR3 has 18 residues. Per germline, CDR1 SGHAT and CDR2 FQNNGV. CDR3 sequence (DNA): TGTGCCAGCAGCTTTAGCCCCCAAGCGACAGGCTTTAATGAAAAACTGTTTTTT. Translated: CASSFSPQATGFNEKLFF.

The V call is TRBV12-3 or TRBV12-4, the J call TRBJ1-3; D is perhaps TRBD1 (6 bases). V was cut by 6 bases and J by 0 bases, with 21 bases left in between. The CDR3 has 18 residues. DNA for the CDR3: TGTGCCAGCAGCCGAACCTCAGGACAGACGAACTCTGGAAACACCATATATTTT. It is translated as CASSRTSGQTNSGNTIYF.

The rearrangement uses TRBV19 and TRBJ1-1; a weak D match, TRBD1 (6 bases). Trimming removed 10 bases from V and 0 bases from J, with 18 bases in between. Germline CDR1 is LNHDA and CDR2 is SQIVND (reference sequence). The CDR3 is 15 amino acids. CDR3 protein: CATRTDHYMNTEAFF. CDR3 sequence (DNA): TGTGCCACTAGGACAGACCACTACATGAACACTGAAGCTTTCTTT. Supplemented by reference TRBV19 and TRBJ1-1, the full variable domain reads DGGITQSPKYLFRKEGQNVTLSCEQNLNHDAMYWYRQDPGQGLRLIYYSQIVNDFQKGDIAEGYSVSREKKESFPLTVTSAQKNPTAFYLCATRTDHYMNTEAFFGQGTRLTVV.

This clonotype occurred a few times. The chain uses TRBV2 and TRBJ1-1; D gene ambiguous. The CDR3 sequence is 15 residues long. Trimming left V 5 bases short and J 4 bases short, with 17 bases between. Germline values: CDR1 SNHLY, CDR2 FYNNEI. The CDR3 reads CASSPSTGLGTEAFF. The CDR3 bases are TGTGCCAGCAGTCCATCAACGGGCCTGGGCACTGAAGCTTTCTTT.

In this sample, this clonotype turned up a few times. This chain uses TRBV7-2 with TRBJ2-7; TRBD2 matches 10 bases. The CDR3 runs 18 residues. V was clipped by 5 bases and J by 5 bases; unmatched bases: 18. CDR1 SGHTA and CDR2 FQGNSA come from the germline V gene. The CDR3 DNA sequence: TGTGCCAGCAGCCTCGGAAAGCGGGGGGGCCCCCCCCTCCACGAGCAGTACTTC. Translated, it gives CASSLGKRGGPPLHEQYF.

Here the CDR3 DNA reads TGTGCCAGCAGCCTGGGTCGGGAGCATTCACCCCTCCACTTT. Translation gives CASSLGREHSPLHF. The V call is TRBV4-2, the J call TRBJ1-6; D unclear. Germline values: CDR1 LGHNA, CDR2 YNFKEQ. V shed 4 bases and J shed 8 bases, with 12 bases lying between them. This CDR3 contains 14 residues.

The chain carries TRBV29-1 and TRBJ1-1; D might be TRBD1 (6 bases). V was cut by 5 bases and J by 0 bases, with 10 bases left in between. The CDR3 has 13 amino acids. The germline V gene has CDR1 SQVTM and CDR2 ANQGSEA. The CDR3 protein is CSVKAGVNTEAFF. CDR3 DNA sequence: TGCAGCGTTAAAGCAGGGGTGAACACTGAAGCTTTCTTT.

With regard to this clonotype: A much larger clone lies one base from this, so it may be a read error. The V gene is TRBV29-1, the J gene TRBJ2-5; D tentatively fits TRBD1 or TRBD2 (6 bases each). Germline CDR1 SQVTM, CDR2 ANQGSEA. The CDR3 sequence is 17 residues long. The CDR3 protein is CSAVRGRTGLHHETQYF. The CDR3 DNA follows: TGCAGCGCCGTTCGGGGGAGAACAGGGCTACACCATGAGACCCAGTACTTC.

This sequence joins TRBV5-1 and TRBJ2-7; D could derive from TRBD1 or TRBD2 (5 bases each). The germline V gene encodes CDR1 SGHRS and CDR2 YFSETQ. This CDR3 has 15 amino acids. The V gene lost 2 bases and the J gene lost 3 bases, with 15 bases spanning the gap. CDR3 DNA sequence: TGCGCCAGCAGCTTAGACGAGGGGCCCTACTACGAGCAGTACTTC. It specifies CASSLDEGPYYEQYF.

CDR3 protein: CASSETASGRVGETQYF. In DNA, the CDR3 is TGCGCCAGCAGTGAGACCGCTAGCGGGAGGGTCGGGGAGACCCAGTACTTC. The rearrangement links TRBV10-2 to TRBJ2-5, with TRBD2 matching 12 bases. CDR1 and CDR2 (germline): WSHSY, SAAADI. V was pared by 2 bases and J by 5 bases, with 9 bases of the junction left unmatched. The CDR3 length is 17 residues.

This clonotype was counted a few times. The V call is TRBV7-2, the J call TRBJ1-1; D uncertain. This CDR3 region has 12 residues. The germline V and J ends were trimmed by 0 bases and 7 bases, with 6 bases remaining between them. Germline V CDR1 and CDR2: SGHTA, FQGNSA. CDR3 protein: CASSLAPVEAFF. CDR3 nucleotide sequence: TGTGCCAGCAGCTTAGCCCCCGTTGAAGCTTTCTTT.

In this sample, this clonotype turned up a few times. The CDR3 nucleotides read TGTGCCAGCAGTTATACTCCGGGGACAGGGTCTGGGGCCAACGTCCTGACTTTC. Protein sequence: CASSYTPGTGSGANVLTF. The chain has TRBV6-5 and TRBJ2-6; TRBD1 matches at 9 bases. The V and J ends lost 3 bases and 1 base, in that order; junction bases with no gene match: 7. CDR1 is MNHEY, CDR2 SVGAGI, per germline. CDR3 length equals 18 residues.

This clonotype came up many times. The chain carries TRBV20-1 and TRBJ2-1, with 11 bases that match TRBD2. The ends lost 5 bases at V and 3 bases at J; junction bases unmatched: 6. This CDR3 spans 15 amino acids. Germline V gene lookup returns CDR1 DFQATT and CDR2 SNEGSKA (reference sequence). The CDR3 protein is CSASRLAGSYNEQFF. CDR3 coding DNA: TGCAGTGCTTCCCGACTAGCGGGGAGCTACAATGAGCAGTTCTTC.

The chain uses TRBV28 and TRBJ2-2, with 9 bases matching TRBD1. Germline V gene sequence: CDR1 MDHEN, CDR2 SYDVKM. This CDR3 is 19 amino acids long. J gave up 2 bases and V 4 bases, and 14 bases lay outside the gene matches. The CDR3 spells CASSWRTGATGLNTGELFF. In nucleotides, the CDR3 is TGTGCCAGCAGTTGGAGGACAGGGGCGACCGGACTTAACACCGGGGAGCTGTTTTTT.

This clonotype was observed a few times. The J gene is TRBJ2-2, the V gene TRBV12-3 or TRBV12-4; the match to TRBD1 covers 8 bases. The CDR3 extends over 15 amino acids. Trimming removed 6 bases from V and 3 bases from J; junction bases left unmatched: 6. CDR3 protein: CASSGSGGYTGELFF. The CDR3 coding sequence is TGTGCCAGCAGCGGATCAGGGGGCTACACCGGGGAGCTGTTTTTT.

This clonotype was picked up a small number of times. The genes are TRBV6-1 and TRBJ2-1; 12 nucleotides agree with TRBD1. The CDR3 covers 17 residues. Germline V gene sequence: CDR1 MNHNS, CDR2 SASEGT. After removal of 6 bases from V and 6 bases from J, the junction contained 12 bases not matched to a gene. The CDR3 bases are TGTGCCAGCAGCCGGGACAGGGGGCCCGTTTGGGGCAATGAGCAGTTCTTC. Its protein is CASSRDRGPVWGNEQFF.

In its sample, this clonotype was seen many times. The gene calls are TRBV20-1 and TRBJ2-6; 7 positions match TRBD1. The CDR3 sequence is 15 residues long. Germline CDR1 reads DFQATT; CDR2 reads SNEGSKA (reference sequence). After removal of 6 bases from V and 1 base from J, the junction contained 6 bases not matched to a gene. CDR3 DNA: TGCAGTGCCCCGGGACAGAATTCTGGGGCCAACGTCCTGACTTTC. This gives the protein CSAPGQNSGANVLTF.

The genes are TRBV10-3 and TRBJ2-3; 10 bases align to TRBD2. After removal of 7 bases from V and 6 bases from J, the junction contained 1 base not matched to a gene. The germline CDR1 and CDR2 sequences are ENHRY and SYGVKD. The CDR3 is 12 amino acids. The CDR3 bases are TGTGCCATCACGACTAGCGGGGATACGCAGTATTTT. Amino acids: CAITTSGDTQYF.

The rearrangement links TRBV28 to TRBJ2-1, with 9 bases lining up with TRBD1. The ends lost 1 base at V and 2 bases at J; junction bases unmatched: 15. The CDR3 sequence is 20 residues long. Germline CDR1 MDHEN, CDR2 SYDVKM. CDR3 in amino acids: CASSLYRPGTGNIPYNEQFF. The DNA of the CDR3 is TGTGCCAGCAGTTTATATAGACCCGGGACAGGGAATATCCCCTACAATGAGCAGTTCTTC.